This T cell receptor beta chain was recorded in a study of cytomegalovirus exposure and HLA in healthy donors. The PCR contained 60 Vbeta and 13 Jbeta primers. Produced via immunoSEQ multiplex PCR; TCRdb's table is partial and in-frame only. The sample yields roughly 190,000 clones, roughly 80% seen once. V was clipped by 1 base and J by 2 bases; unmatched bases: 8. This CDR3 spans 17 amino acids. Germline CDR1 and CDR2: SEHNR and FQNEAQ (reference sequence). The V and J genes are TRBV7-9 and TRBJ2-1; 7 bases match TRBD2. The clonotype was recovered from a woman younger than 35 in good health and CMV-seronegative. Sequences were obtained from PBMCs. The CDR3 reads CASSLGLAGEAYNEQFF. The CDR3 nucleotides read TGTGCCAGCAGCTTAGGACTGGCGGGAGAAGCCTACAATGAGCAGTTCTTC.